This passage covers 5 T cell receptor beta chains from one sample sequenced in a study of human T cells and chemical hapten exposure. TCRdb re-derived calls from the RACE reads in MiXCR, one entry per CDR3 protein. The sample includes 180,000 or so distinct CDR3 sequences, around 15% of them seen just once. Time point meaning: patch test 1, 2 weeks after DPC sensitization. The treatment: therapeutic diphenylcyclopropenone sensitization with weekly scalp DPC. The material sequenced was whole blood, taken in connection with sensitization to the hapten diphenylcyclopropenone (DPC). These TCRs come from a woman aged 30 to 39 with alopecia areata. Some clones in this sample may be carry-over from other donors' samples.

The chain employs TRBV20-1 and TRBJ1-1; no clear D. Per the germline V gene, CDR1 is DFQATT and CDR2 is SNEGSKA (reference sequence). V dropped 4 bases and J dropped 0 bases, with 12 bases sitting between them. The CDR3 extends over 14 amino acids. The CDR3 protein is CSATPLLMNTEAFF. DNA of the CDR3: TGCAGTGCTACGCCTCTACTCATGAACACTGAAGCTTTCTTT.

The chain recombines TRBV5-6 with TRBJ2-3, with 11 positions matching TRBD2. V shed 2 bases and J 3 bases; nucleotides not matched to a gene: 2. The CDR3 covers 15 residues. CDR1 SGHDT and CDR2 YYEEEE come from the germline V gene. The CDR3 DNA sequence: TGTGCCAGCAGCTTCTGGACTAGCGGGACAGATACGCAGTATTTT. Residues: CASSFWTSGTDTQYF.

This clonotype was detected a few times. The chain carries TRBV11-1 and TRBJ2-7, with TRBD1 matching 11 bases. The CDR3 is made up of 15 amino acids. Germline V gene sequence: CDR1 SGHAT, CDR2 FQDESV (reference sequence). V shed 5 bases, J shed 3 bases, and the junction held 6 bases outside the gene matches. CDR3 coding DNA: TGTGCCAGCAGCGAGACCGGGACAGGGGGCTACGAGCAGTACTTC. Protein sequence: CASSETGTGGYEQYF.

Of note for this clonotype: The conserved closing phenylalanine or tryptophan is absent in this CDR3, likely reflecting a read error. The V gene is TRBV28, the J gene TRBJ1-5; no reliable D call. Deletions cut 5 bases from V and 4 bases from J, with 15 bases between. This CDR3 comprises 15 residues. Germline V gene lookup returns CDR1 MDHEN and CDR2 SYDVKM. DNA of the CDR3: TGTGCCAGCAGTCGATTGGAGGGTGATAATCAGCCCCAGCATTCT. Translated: CASSRLEGDNQPQHS.

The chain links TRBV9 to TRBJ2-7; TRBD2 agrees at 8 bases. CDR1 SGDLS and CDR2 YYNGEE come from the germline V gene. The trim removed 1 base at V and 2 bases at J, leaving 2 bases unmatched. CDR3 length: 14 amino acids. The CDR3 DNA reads TGTGCCAGCAGCGTAACTAGCGGCACCTACGAGCAGTACTTC. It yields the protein CASSVTSGTYEQYF.